Detailed here is one T cell receptor beta chain. This specimen belongs to a study of blood T cell repertoires in COVID-19. Turning to the study itself: The United States, Italy and Spain supplied acute and convalescent COVID-19 samples. Sources were T cells, B-cell-depleted T cells, or PBMCs; the material itself was cDNA or gDNA.

Original processing notes: Using reference gene primer amplification, nucleated cell counts were estimated. TCRdb's copy holds only in-frame clones and misses some; the assay was immunoSEQ multiplex PCR. V, J and clone size were drawn from that table, and D and trimming were deduced from the DNA. The data contain about 140,000 clones, around 84% of them singletons. The V gene's germline CDR1 is MNHNY and CDR2 SVGAGI (reference sequence). With 5 bases removed from V and 0 bases from J, the gap between germline ends came to 11 bases. CDR3 size: 15 residues. The V and J genes are TRBV6-6 and TRBJ1-3; tentative D call: TRBD1 (6 bases). Sequencing used peripheral blood. The clonotype comes from a human donor in a cohort sampled during active COVID-19. CDR3 in amino acids: CASSAGASSGNTIYF. CDR3 DNA: TGTGCCAGCAGTGCAGGGGCTAGCTCTGGAAACACCATATATTTT.